Listed here is a single T cell receptor beta chain. What it binds is unknown. The junction had 7 bases not matched to a gene; V was cut back by 5 bases and J by 8 bases. CDR3 length equals 14 residues. From germline, CDR1 is SGHAT and CDR2 FQNNGV. This record belongs to a study of identical twins. Overall study findings and caveats: Compared with models, monozygotic twins showed more out-of-frame TCR alpha sharing. Beta clonotypes that were abundant in cord blood contained fewer insertions, a pattern absent from memory repertoires.

With template switching, a universal primer site was added, and the cDNA carried unique molecular identifiers. TCRdb redid the calling of the 5' RACE reads with MiXCR, one entry per CDR3 protein. The data show about 240,000 distinct CDR3 sequences, 10% to 15% seen once. This same sample was also part of a study on yellow fever vaccine responses in identical twins.

The TCR comes from a woman in her late teens or twenties in good health. The chain recombines TRBV11-2 with TRBJ2-4, with TRBD1 matching 9 bases. Sequencing was carried out using memory (CD45RO+) T cells sorted from blood. The CDR3 DNA is TGTGCCAGCAGCCTCCGGACAGGGGAGTACATTCAGTACTTC. This gives the protein CASSLRTGEYIQYF.